These 27 T cell receptor beta chains were sequenced from one sample in a study of blood T cell repertoires in COVID-19. Profiled with immunoSEQ multiplex PCR; TCRdb holds only in-frame clones, not every one. The sample lists about 150,000 clones; roughly 80% were seen once. Input material: peripheral blood. The receptors stem from a man in his 60s with acute or convalescent COVID-19.

This chain joins TRBV7-3 and TRBJ2-3; 8 bases align to TRBD2. V lost 3 bases and J lost 2; bases outside the gene matches: 4. The CDR3 runs to 15 residues. The germline V gene encodes CDR1 SGHTA and CDR2 FQGTGA. The CDR3 region is CASSLAGGTTDTQYF. In DNA form, the CDR3 reads TGTGCCAGCAGCTTGGCGGGAGGAACCACAGATACGCAGTATTTT. The complete variable domain, with remaining parts taken from reference TRBV7-3 and TRBJ2-3, reads GAGVSQTPSNKVTEKGKYVELRCDPISGHTALYWYRQSLGQGPEFLIYFQGTGAADDSGLPNDRFFAVRPEGSVSTLKIQRTERGDSAVYLCASSLAGGTTDTQYFGPGTRLTVL.

This rearrangement joins TRBV6-1 to TRBJ2-5; TRBD2 aligns across 9 bases. The CDR3 length is 16 residues. V lost 0 bases and J lost 5; bases outside the gene matches: 7. CDR1 MNHNS and CDR2 SASEGT come from the germline V gene. For the CDR3, the DNA is TGTGCCAGCAGTGAAGCGATGGGTAGCGGGAGTGAGACCCAGTACTTC. Encoded protein: CASSEAMGSGSETQYF.

The chain links TRBV5-4 to TRBJ2-7; 10 bases align to TRBD1. V dropped 10 bases and J dropped 0; count of bases not matched to a gene: 4. Germline V gives CDR1 SGHNT, CDR2 YYREEE (reference sequence). This CDR3 is built from 13 residues. As DNA, the CDR3 is TGTGCCTCAGGACAGGGGGTCTCCTACGAGCAGTACTTC. Protein: CASGQGVSYEQYF.

The rearrangement joins TRBV6-6 to TRBJ1-3, with a tentative D call TRBD1 (6 bases). The CDR3 contains 15 residues. Trimming pared 6 bases from V and 1 base from J, leaving 13 bases between. In germline, CDR1 is MNHNY, CDR2 SVGAGI (reference sequence). The CDR3 protein is CASSTQGGSGNTIYF. CDR3 nucleotide sequence: TGTGCCAGCAGCACACAGGGAGGGTCTGGAAACACCATATATTTT.

The chain couples TRBV5-1 to TRBJ2-5; D may be TRBD2 (6 bases). This CDR3 is built from 16 residues. Deletions cut 2 bases from V and 1 base from J, with 15 bases between. Germline V gives CDR1 SGHRS, CDR2 YFSETQ. The CDR3 DNA reads TGCGCCAGCAGCTTTATGGCAGCGGGCCCCCAAGAGACCCAGTACTTC. Its protein is CASSFMAAGPQETQYF.

Points on this clone: Other DNA sequences of this sample code for an identical CDR3. The V gene is TRBV9, the J gene TRBJ2-2; no firm D call. Germline V lookup: CDR1 SGDLS, CDR2 YYNGEE. CDR3 length: 14 amino acids. V dropped 4 bases and J dropped 4 bases, with 11 bases sitting between them. CDR3 coding DNA: TGTGCCAGCAGCCCCCGAACAGCCACCGGGGAGCTGTTTTTT. Amino acids: CASSPRTATGELFF.

The rearrangement uses TRBV5-6 and TRBJ2-3, with TRBD2 as a possible D gene (6 bases). Trimming took off 1 base at V and 10 bases at J, with 19 bases between the two ends. Germline CDR1 reads SGHDT; CDR2 reads YYEEEE. The CDR3 contains 15 residues. CDR3: CASSLTSAGRGAQYF. CDR3 coding DNA: TGTGCCAGCAGCTTGACCAGTGCGGGGCGTGGGGCGCAGTATTTT.

This clone was detected a few times. The V gene is TRBV19, the J gene TRBJ1-4; no definite D call. The ends were cut back, 3 bases at V and 7 bases at J, with 6 bases in the middle. The length of the CDR3 is 12 residues. Germline V gene sequence: CDR1 LNHDA, CDR2 SQIVND (reference sequence). CDR3 nucleotides: TGTGCCAGTAGTATGCGCTTTGAAAAACTGTTTTTT. Amino acid sequence: CASSMRFEKLFF. The variable domain in full, completed from reference TRBV19 and TRBJ1-4, reads DGGITQSPKYLFRKEGQNVTLSCEQNLNHDAMYWYRQDPGQGLRLIYYSQIVNDFQKGDIAEGYSVSREKKESFPLTVTSAQKNPTAFYLCASSMRFEKLFFGSGTQLSVL.

The genes are TRBV7-9 and TRBJ2-5; D remains ambiguous. The CDR3 has 12 amino acids. Between the trimmed V and J ends, which lost 5 bases and 2 bases, there was a span of 6 bases. Germline loops: CDR1 SEHNR, CDR2 FQNEAQ (reference sequence). CDR3 loop: CASSPQQETQYF. The CDR3 bases are TGTGCCAGCAGCCCTCAGCAAGAGACCCAGTACTTC. The whole variable domain, filled in from reference TRBV7-9 and TRBJ2-5, reads DTGVSQNPRHKITKRGQNVTFRCDPISEHNRLYWYRQTLGQGPEFLTYFQNEAQLEKSRLLSDRFSAERPKGSFSTLEIQRTEQGDSAMYLCASSPQQETQYFGPGTRLLVL.

The V gene is TRBV19, the J gene TRBJ1-2; TRBD1 matches at 8 bases. The germline gives CDR1 LNHDA, CDR2 SQIVND (reference sequence). The trim removed 5 bases at V and 8 bases at J, leaving 10 bases unmatched. CDR3 size: 14 residues. The CDR3 loop reads CASSPRDRGGGYTF. In DNA, the CDR3 is TGTGCCAGTAGTCCGCGTGACAGGGGAGGCGGCTACACCTTC.

The chain is built from TRBV7-2 and TRBJ1-1; D is undetermined. CDR3 length equals 11 residues. Germline V lookup: CDR1 SGHTA, CDR2 FQGNSA. The V end was cut by 1 base, the J end by 7 bases, with 4 bases between. CDR3 DNA: TGTGCCAGCAGCTTAGGACTTGAAGCTTTCTTT. This encodes CASSLGLEAFF.

This chain joins TRBV9 and TRBJ2-1; 10 bases are shared with TRBD2. CDR1 SGDLS and CDR2 YYNGEE come from the germline V gene. This CDR3 is built from 14 residues. V shed 1 base and J 7 bases; nucleotides not matched to a gene: 2. CDR3 sequence reads: CASSVTSGNNEQFF. CDR3 bases: TGTGCCAGCAGCGTAACTAGCGGGAATAATGAGCAGTTCTTC.

The J gene is TRBJ2-1, the V gene TRBV19, with 11 bases lining up with TRBD2. Per germline, CDR1 LNHDA and CDR2 SQIVND (reference sequence). The CDR3 is 16 residues long. V lost 6 bases to trimming and J lost 7 bases; unmatched junction nucleotides: 11. As DNA, the CDR3 is TGTGCCAGTAGCGAGTTGACTAGCGGGGCGCCTAATGAGCAGTTCTTC. This codes for CASSELTSGAPNEQFF.

In this sample, this clone turned up a few times. V usage is TRBV4-2 and J usage is TRBJ2-1; 9 nucleotides match TRBD2. Trimming removed 0 bases from V and 2 bases from J; junction bases left unmatched: 2. The length of the CDR3 is 16 residues. The germline CDR1 and CDR2 sequences are LGHNA and YNFKEQ. In DNA, the CDR3 is TGTGCCAGCAGCCAAGATTTAGCGGGGGCCTACAATGAGCAGTTCTTC. Amino acid sequence: CASSQDLAGAYNEQFF.

The genes are TRBV9 and TRBJ1-1; TRBD1 matches 9 bases. V dropped 2 bases and J dropped 4; count of bases not matched to a gene: 9. This CDR3 region has 16 residues. Looked up from germline, CDR1 is SGDLS and CDR2 is YYNGEE. This CDR3 is CASSVGTGWRSTEAFF. The CDR3 coding sequence is TGTGCCAGCAGCGTCGGGACAGGGTGGAGGAGCACTGAAGCTTTCTTT.

This clone came up once. The J gene is TRBJ2-1, the V gene TRBV7-2; the match to TRBD1 covers 8 bases. V lost 1 base to trimming and J lost 5 bases; unmatched junction nucleotides: 7. The CDR3 has 16 amino acids. CDR1 SGHTA and CDR2 FQGNSA come from the germline V gene. The CDR3 coding sequence is TGTGCCAGCAGCTTAGGGACAGGGCCAATGGACAATGAGCAGTTCTTC. Translating it yields CASSLGTGPMDNEQFF.

The J gene is TRBJ2-7, the V gene TRBV7-2, with D tentatively TRBD1 (6 bases). The CDR3 has 13 residues. V was pared by 4 bases and J by 3 bases, with 10 bases between. The germline V gene has CDR1 SGHTA and CDR2 FQGNSA. The DNA for the CDR3 is TGTGCCAGCAGCTCGACAGGTCTCTACGAGCAGTACTTC. Its protein product is CASSSTGLYEQYF.

V is TRBV6-6 and J is TRBJ1-4; D call uncertain. Germline CDR1 MNHNY, CDR2 SVGAGI (reference sequence). This CDR3 is 16 amino acids long. The V and J ends lost 8 bases and 0 bases respectively, with 16 bases between them. The CDR3 here is CASLFALGATNEKLFF. The CDR3 DNA is TGTGCCAGCCTCTTCGCATTAGGAGCAACTAATGAAAAACTGTTTTTT.

The gene calls are TRBV28 and TRBJ2-7; maybe TRBD2 (5 bases). The germline V and J ends were trimmed by 7 bases and 7 bases, with 23 bases remaining between them. Germline CDR1 reads MDHEN; CDR2 reads SYDVKM. This CDR3 is built from 15 residues. CDR3 bases: TGTGCCAGCACTAAGACGGGAACCCCGAGGTGGGAGCAGTACTTC. Translating gives CASTKTGTPRWEQYF.

The table lists this clone with a count of one. V is TRBV5-1 and J is TRBJ1-6; tentative D call: TRBD1 (6 bases). Per the germline V gene, CDR1 is SGHRS and CDR2 is YFSETQ. This CDR3 contains 14 residues. V gave up 4 bases and J gave up 9 bases, with 14 bases separating them. This CDR3 reads CASSLGQGGSPLHF. The CDR3 nucleotides read TGCGCCAGCAGCCTGGGACAAGGGGGTTCACCCCTCCACTTT.

CDR3 in DNA: TGTGCCAGCAGCTTAGAGGGAGGGGGGGTGAATTCACCCCTCCACTTT. Amino acids: CASSLEGGGVNSPLHF. The chain couples TRBV11-2 to TRBJ1-6, with D perhaps matching TRBD1 (6 bases). This CDR3 comprises 16 residues. With 0 bases removed from V and 7 bases from J, the gap between germline ends came to 13 bases. Germline V gives CDR1 SGHAT, CDR2 FQNNGV.

The rearrangement links TRBV6-2 or TRBV6-3 to TRBJ2-3; 9 bases match TRBD2. CDR1 and CDR2 from the germline V gene are MNHEY and SVGEGT. The CDR3 extends over 15 amino acids. J lost 4 bases, V lost 2 bases, and 4 bases had no gene match. CDR3 sequence reads: CASSYASGRPDTQYF. CDR3 sequence (DNA): TGTGCCAGCAGTTACGCCAGCGGGAGGCCAGATACGCAGTATTTT.

V gene TRBV7-2 combines with J gene TRBJ1-2, with a possible D match to TRBD1 (6 bases). V was clipped by 5 bases and J by 2 bases, with 21 bases between them. This CDR3 spans 17 amino acids. Germline CDR1 SGHTA, CDR2 FQGNSA. The CDR3 sequence is CASSRQRNRGANYGYTF. The CDR3 region has the DNA TGTGCCAGCAGCCGCCAGCGGAATCGGGGGGCGAACTATGGCTACACCTTC.

The rearrangement joins TRBV5-4 to TRBJ1-1; D gene uncertain. Germline loops: CDR1 SGHNT, CDR2 YYREEE (reference sequence). With 4 bases removed from V and 0 bases from J, the gap between germline ends came to 10 bases. The CDR3 extends over 14 amino acids. For the CDR3, the DNA is TGTGCCAGCAGCCCCTCCTCGGTGAACACTGAAGCTTTCTTT. Its protein product is CASSPSSVNTEAFF.

This chain links TRBV9 with TRBJ2-5; TRBD2 matches 7 bases. The CDR3 spans 15 residues. V trimming: 7 bases; J trimming: 2 bases; junction bases outside the gene matches: 11. Per the germline V gene, CDR1 is SGDLS and CDR2 is YYNGEE. CDR3 loop: CASSVRGVFQETQYF. The CDR3 bases are TGTGCCAGCTCCGTTCGGGGGGTGTTTCAAGAGACCCAGTACTTC.

V and J are TRBV28 and TRBJ2-5; D is possibly TRBD2 (6 bases). V lost 2 bases to trimming and J lost 5 bases, with 15 bases between them. The germline gives CDR1 MDHEN, CDR2 SYDVKM. CDR3 length: 15 amino acids. In DNA form, the CDR3 reads TGTGCCAGCAGTTTAGGTGGCGGGGTGGGGGAGACCCAGTACTTC. Protein product: CASSLGGGVGETQYF.

The V gene is TRBV24-1, the J gene TRBJ2-1; 10 bases match TRBD1. Germline-derived CDR1 and CDR2 are KGHDR and SFDVKD. The CDR3 covers 17 residues. Trimming at V came to 4 bases and at J to 3 bases, leaving 8 bases not matched to a gene. In DNA form, the CDR3 reads TGTGCCACCAGTGACCCCGGGACAGGGGAAGGCTACAATGAGCAGTTCTTC. As protein: CATSDPGTGEGYNEQFF.